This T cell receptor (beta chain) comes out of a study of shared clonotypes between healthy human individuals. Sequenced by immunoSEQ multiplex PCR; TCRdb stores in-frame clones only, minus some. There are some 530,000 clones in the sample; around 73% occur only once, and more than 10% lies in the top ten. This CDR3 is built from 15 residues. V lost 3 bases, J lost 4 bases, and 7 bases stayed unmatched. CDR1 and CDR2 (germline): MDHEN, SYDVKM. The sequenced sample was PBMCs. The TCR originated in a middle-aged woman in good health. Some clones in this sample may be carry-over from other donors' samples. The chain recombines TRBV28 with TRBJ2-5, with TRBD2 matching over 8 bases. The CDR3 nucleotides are TGTGCCAGCAGTTTCACCGGGACTAGGGGAGAGACCCAGTACTTC. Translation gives CASSFTGTRGETQYF.